The 29 T cell receptor beta chains reported below all come from one sample, sequenced in a study of blood T cell repertoires in COVID-19. The method was immunoSEQ multiplex PCR; TCRdb's version includes in-frame clones alone and lacks a portion of them. Of about 360,000 clones listed, approximately 87% are singletons. The sample was PBMCs or T cells enriched from blood (not recorded which). These receptors came from a man aged 25-45 years who had recovered from COVID-19.

V is TRBV21-1 and J is TRBJ1-1. TRBV21-1 has pseudogene status. The CDR3 extends over 15 amino acids. CDR3 sequence reads: CASSKDRFPSTEAFF. The CDR3 DNA reads as TGTGCCAGCAGCAAAGATCGATTCCCTAGCACTGAAGCTTTCTTT.

This chain connects TRBV15 to TRBJ2-3; D may be TRBD2 (6 bases). CDR1 LNHNV and CDR2 YYDKDF come from the germline V gene (reference sequence). V gave up 3 bases and J gave up 2 bases, with 9 bases separating them. CDR3 length equals 14 residues. CDR3 region: CATSSGGPTDTQYF. CDR3 in DNA: TGTGCCACCAGCAGCGGGGGTCCCACAGATACGCAGTATTTT. The whole variable domain, filled in from reference TRBV15 and TRBJ2-3, reads DAMVIQNPRYQVTQFGKPVTLSCSQTLNHNVMYWYQQKSSQAPKLLFHYYDKDFNNEADTPDNFQSRRPNTSFCFLDIRSPGLGDTAMYLCATSSGGPTDTQYFGPGTRLTVL.

Only a few counts were recorded for this clone. The genes are TRBV5-1 and TRBJ1-6, with D tentatively TRBD1 (5 bases). Per the germline V gene, CDR1 is SGHRS and CDR2 is YFSETQ. The CDR3 covers 15 residues. Trimming removed 5 bases at V and 9 bases at J, with 18 bases between. The CDR3 reads CASRSSGGGGSPLHF. DNA of the CDR3: TGCGCCAGCAGATCCAGCGGGGGTGGCGGTTCACCCCTCCACTTT.

CDR3 sequence reads: CASNAGQAGSYGYTF. The CDR3 DNA reads as TGCGCCAGCAATGCCGGGCAGGCCGGGAGCTATGGCTACACCTTC. The gene calls are TRBV5-1 and TRBJ1-2; D not resolved. This CDR3 spans 15 amino acids. The germline gives CDR1 SGHRS, CDR2 YFSETQ. Trimming took 6 bases from V and 4 from J, leaving 19 bases between them.

V is TRBV30 and J is TRBJ2-5; 7 positions agree with TRBD2. CDR3 size: 16 residues. Per the germline V gene, CDR1 is GTSNPN and CDR2 is SVGIG (reference sequence). Trimming cost V 2 bases and J 2 bases; bases outside gene matches: 11. CDR3 in amino acids: CAWSSPTLAAQETQYF. The CDR3 nucleotides read TGTGCCTGGAGTTCCCCTACCCTAGCGGCACAAGAGACCCAGTACTTC.

CDR3 sequence reads: CASRLAGATYEQYF. The CDR3 DNA follows: TGTGCCAGCAGGCTAGCGGGGGCTACCTACGAGCAGTACTTC. This rearrangement joins TRBV6-5 to TRBJ2-7, with TRBD2 identical over 10 bases. Germline CDR1 and CDR2: MNHEY and SVGAGI. This CDR3 region has 14 residues. With V trimmed by 6 bases and J by 2 bases, 4 bases remained unmatched.

The chain joins TRBV7-8 to TRBJ1-2; tentative D call: TRBD1 (5 bases). CDR1 is SGHVS and CDR2 is FQNEAQ in the germline V gene. This CDR3 comprises 12 residues. Trimming stripped 8 bases from V and 7 bases from J, with 14 bases between. CDR3 in DNA: TGTGCCAGCTCCCCAGGGCTTGGTGGCTACACCTTC. Translating it yields CASSPGLGGYTF.

This sequence joins TRBV7-2 and TRBJ1-4; D possibly corresponds to TRBD1 (5 bases). This CDR3 has 15 amino acids. Per the germline V gene, CDR1 is SGHTA and CDR2 is FQGNSA. The V end was cut by 6 bases, the J end by 0 bases, with 11 bases between. The CDR3 DNA follows: TGTGCCAGCAGTTGGGGGGGTACAACTAATGAAAAACTGTTTTTT. This translates into CASSWGGTTNEKLFF.

The chain has TRBV3-1 (or the pseudogene TRBV3-2) and TRBJ2-7; 10 bases are shared with TRBD1. CDR1 is LGHDT and CDR2 is YNNKEL in the germline V gene (reference sequence). The CDR3 has 18 residues. V trimming: 1 base; J trimming: 6 bases; junction bases outside the gene matches: 15. The CDR3: CASSQAIRQGAGAAEQYF. The CDR3 region has the DNA TGTGCCAGCAGCCAAGCGATACGACAGGGGGCTGGGGCCGCCGAGCAGTACTTC.

The chain recombines TRBV6-6 with TRBJ2-2; D remains unclear. This CDR3 has 12 amino acids. V was trimmed by 6 bases and J by 6 bases, leaving 8 bases between them. Germline V lookup: CDR1 MNHNY, CDR2 SVGAGI (reference sequence). CDR3 in DNA: TGTGCCAGCAGGTTTATCGCCGGGGAGCTGTTTTTT. As protein: CASRFIAGELFF.

This clone came up a few times. The chain recombines TRBV19 with TRBJ1-2, with D tentatively TRBD1 (5 bases). V gave up 0 bases and J gave up 6 bases, with 8 bases separating them. Germline assignment: CDR1 LNHDA and CDR2 SQIVND (reference sequence). The length of the CDR3 is 13 residues. CDR3 sequence reads: CASSIDQGNGYTF. Here the CDR3 DNA reads TGTGCCAGTAGTATAGACCAGGGCAATGGCTACACCTTC.

J is TRBJ2-5 and V is TRBV7-9, with a tentative D call TRBD1 (5 bases). The germline V gene encodes CDR1 SEHNR and CDR2 FQNEAQ (reference sequence). The CDR3 covers 12 residues. V was pared by 4 bases and J by 9 bases, with 12 bases between. The CDR3 spells CASSYPRAAQYF. DNA of the CDR3: TGTGCCAGCAGCTATCCCAGGGCGGCCCAGTACTTC.

The chain uses TRBV7-9 and TRBJ2-7; 7 bases align to TRBD1. The CDR3 sequence is 14 residues long. The V gene's germline CDR1 is SEHNR and CDR2 FQNEAQ (reference sequence). Trimming took 5 bases from V and 4 from J; bases not matched to a gene: 8. The chain's CDR3 is CASSPRDRNYEQYF. For the CDR3, the DNA is TGTGCCAGCAGCCCCCGGGACAGAAATTACGAGCAGTACTTC.

Only one count was recorded for this clone. The chain employs TRBV28 and TRBJ2-7; D perhaps matches TRBD2 (6 bases). Germline lookup yields CDR1 MDHEN and CDR2 SYDVKM. V lost 4 bases, J lost 0 bases, and 19 bases lay in between. CDR3 length equals 17 residues. The CDR3 DNA reads TGTGCCAGCAGTTCGGCTCGGAGGGGTCCGAGCTCCTACGAGCAGTACTTC. Translated, it gives CASSSARRGPSSYEQYF.

The chain has TRBV11-2 and TRBJ1-1; no reliable D call. The CDR3 consists of 13 residues. CDR1 and CDR2 (germline): SGHAT, FQNNGV. V was pared by 7 bases and J by 1 base, with 10 bases between. DNA for the CDR3: TGTGCCAGCACCGGGTCTTCGAACACTGAAGCTTTCTTT. Its translation is CASTGSSNTEAFF. Together with reference TRBV11-2 and TRBJ1-1, the CDR3 gives the full variable domain: EAGVAQSPRYKIIEKRQSVAFWCNPISGHATLYWYQQILGQGPKLLIQFQNNGVVDDSQLPKDRFSAERLKGVDSTLKIQPAKLEDSAVYLCASTGSSNTEAFFGQGTRLTVV.

This chain connects TRBV27 to TRBJ2-1; D possibly corresponds to TRBD2 (5 bases). This CDR3 comprises 15 residues. Trimming left V 7 bases short and J 7 bases short, with 20 bases between. From germline, CDR1 is MNHEY and CDR2 SMNVEV (reference sequence). CDR3 sequence: CASTPERDERNEQFF. The CDR3 DNA sequence: TGTGCCAGCACCCCCGAACGGGATGAGAGGAATGAGCAGTTCTTC.

The genes are TRBV6-5 and TRBJ2-7; the D gene is possibly TRBD1 (6 bases). Trimming took off 4 bases at V and 6 bases at J, with 10 bases between the two ends. The germline CDR1 and CDR2 sequences are MNHEY and SVGAGI. The CDR3 is 12 residues long. The CDR3 here is CASSSQGFEQYF. The CDR3 DNA sequence: TGTGCCAGCAGTTCACAGGGATTCGAGCAGTACTTC.

This rearrangement joins TRBV30 to TRBJ1-2; D gene unclear. Trimming stripped 0 bases from V and 6 bases from J, with 8 bases between. Germline values: CDR1 GTSNPN, CDR2 SVGIG (reference sequence). The length of the CDR3 is 12 residues. The CDR3 nucleotides are TGTGCCTGGAGTGTACAGCTGGATGGCTACACCTTC. This sequence encodes CAWSVQLDGYTF.

This chain connects TRBV20-1 to TRBJ1-5; TRBD1 matches 9 bases. From germline, CDR1 is DFQATT and CDR2 SNEGSKA (reference sequence). The CDR3 runs to 14 residues. The ends lost 5 bases at V and 3 bases at J; junction bases unmatched: 5. The CDR3 protein is CSAGGTGLNQPQHF. The CDR3 coding sequence is TGCAGTGCTGGTGGGACAGGGCTCAATCAGCCCCAGCATTTT.

The V gene is TRBV7-9, the J gene TRBJ2-5, with 9 bases identical to TRBD1. The CDR3 covers 15 residues. Germline assignment: CDR1 SEHNR and CDR2 FQNEAQ (reference sequence). Trimming removed 4 bases from V and 7 bases from J; junction bases left unmatched: 10. CDR3 in DNA: TGTGCCAGCAGCTCGGACAGGGGCTTAGGGGGGACCCAGTACTTC. Residues: CASSSDRGLGGTQYF.

The chain combines TRBV6-5 with TRBJ1-3; D possibly corresponds to TRBD1 (5 bases). Between the trimmed V and J ends, which lost 7 bases and 7 bases, there was a span of 20 bases. CDR1 and CDR2 (germline): MNHEY, SVGAGI. The CDR3 contains 15 residues. This chain's CDR3 is CASTLGGQGYNTIYF. The CDR3 nucleotides read TGTGCCAGCACCCTGGGAGGGCAGGGCTACAACACCATATATTTT.

This chain joins TRBV10-1 and TRBJ2-3; 7 bases match TRBD1. This CDR3 has 15 residues. Losses at the gene ends were 0 bases for V and 2 bases for J; bases not matched to a gene: 2. Germline loops: CDR1 WNHNN, CDR2 SYGVQD (reference sequence). CDR3 bases: TGCGCCAGCAGTGAGTCGGGACAGATCACAGATACGCAGTATTTT. It is translated as CASSESGQITDTQYF.

The chain couples TRBV9 to TRBJ2-1; 8 positions match TRBD1. Unmatched junction bases numbered 10, after V lost 3 bases and J lost 8 bases. Germline V gene data show CDR1 as SGDLS and CDR2 as YYNGEE. The CDR3 consists of 15 residues. Here the CDR3 DNA reads TGTGCCAGCAGCGCACGACAGGGGTGGGTCGATGAGCAGTTCTTC. Its protein product is CASSARQGWVDEQFF. The variable domain in full, with the rest retrieved from reference TRBV9 and TRBJ2-1, is DSGVTQTPKHLITATGQRVTLRCSPRSGDLSVYWYQQSLDQGLQFLIQYYNGEERAKGNILERFSAQQFPDLHSELNLSSLELGDSALYFCASSARQGWVDEQFFGPGTRLTVL.

This clone was seen a single time. CDR3 coding DNA: TGTGCCAGCTCACCACGGGTCAGCGGCAATCAGCCCCAGCATTTT. Translation: CASSPRVSGNQPQHF. The chain is built from TRBV18 and TRBJ1-5; D unclear. CDR1 is KGHSH, CDR2 LQKENI, per germline. The CDR3 loop spans 15 amino acids. V lost 1 base and J 2 bases, leaving 9 bases between the germline ends.

The V and J genes are TRBV6-2 or TRBV6-3 and TRBJ2-1, with 11 bases lining up with TRBD2. CDR3 length equals 17 residues. Trimming cost V 6 bases and J 8 bases; bases outside gene matches: 15. Germline CDR1 reads MNHEY; CDR2 reads SVGEGT. The CDR3 spells CASSRLPTSGGKDEQFF. The CDR3 DNA sequence: TGTGCCAGCAGCCGACTACCTACTAGCGGGGGTAAGGATGAGCAGTTCTTC.

V is TRBV10-3 and J is TRBJ2-2, with 9 positions matching TRBD1. V shed 6 bases and J 6 bases; nucleotides not matched to a gene: 5. Germline CDR1 and CDR2: ENHRY and SYGVKD. CDR3 length equals 14 residues. CDR3 sequence (DNA): TGTGCCATCAGGGGACAGGGTATCGCCGGGGAGCTGTTTTTT. It translates to CAIRGQGIAGELFF.

On this clone itself: Since a much larger clone is just one base distant, this may be a read error. This CDR3 is also generated by other DNA sequences in the sample. J is TRBJ1-5 and V is TRBV12-3 or TRBV12-4, with D hard to call. This CDR3 spans 13 amino acids. V was shortened by 5 bases and J by 3 bases, with 8 bases between the two germline ends. The CDR3 DNA reads TGTGCCAGCAGTACGGGGAACAATCAGCCCCAGCATTTT. Translation gives CASSTGNNQPQHF.

This sequence joins TRBV19 and TRBJ2-5; D is uncertain. V gave up 5 bases and J gave up 5 bases, with 21 bases separating them. CDR3 length equals 16 residues. From germline, CDR1 is LNHDA and CDR2 SQIVND (reference sequence). CDR3 region: CASSQISRDPRETQYF. For the CDR3, the DNA is TGTGCCAGTAGTCAAATCTCCAGAGACCCGCGGGAGACCCAGTACTTC.

This sequence joins TRBV29-1 and TRBJ2-5; 8 bases map to TRBD1. The CDR3 is 12 residues long. The germline V gene encodes CDR1 SQVTM and CDR2 ANQGSEA. V gave up 6 bases and J gave up 5 bases; unmatched junction bases: 5. CDR3 in DNA: TGCAGCGTCGCAGGGGGCGGGGAGACCCAGTACTTC. This codes for CSVAGGGETQYF. The full variable domain, rest sourced from reference TRBV29-1 and TRBJ2-5, is SAVISQKPSRDICQRGTSLTIQCQVDSQVTMMFWYRQQPGQSLTLIATANQGSEATYESGFVIDKFPISRPNLTFSTLTVSNMSPEDSSIYLCSVAGGGETQYFGPGTRLLVL.